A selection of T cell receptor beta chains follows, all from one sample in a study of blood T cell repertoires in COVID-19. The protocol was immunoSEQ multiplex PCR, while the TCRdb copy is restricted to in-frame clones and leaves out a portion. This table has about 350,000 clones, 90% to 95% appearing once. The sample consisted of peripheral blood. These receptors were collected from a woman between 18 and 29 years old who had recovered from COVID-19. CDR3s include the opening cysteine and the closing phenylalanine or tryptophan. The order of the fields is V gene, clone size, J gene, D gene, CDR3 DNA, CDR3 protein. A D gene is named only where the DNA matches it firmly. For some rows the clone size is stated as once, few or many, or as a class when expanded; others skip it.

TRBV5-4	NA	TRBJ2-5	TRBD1	TGTGCCAGCAGTAGCCAGACAGGGGGGGAGACCCAGTACTTC	CASSSQTGGETQYF
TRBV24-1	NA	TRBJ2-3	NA	TGTGCCACCAGTGATTTCTATCTGGGCACAGATACGCAGTATTTT	CATSDFYLGTDTQYF
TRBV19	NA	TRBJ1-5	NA	TGTGCCAGTAGTACCCCCAGGGTAGGTAGCAATCAGCCCCAGCATTTT	CASSTPRVGSNQPQHF
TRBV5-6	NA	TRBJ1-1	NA	TGTGCCAGCAGCTTTAACAGGGACCACACTGAAGCTTTCTTT	CASSFNRDHTEAFF
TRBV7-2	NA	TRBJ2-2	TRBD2	TGTGCCAGCAGCGGGAGGGCCCTTCGCACCGGGGAGCTGTTTTTT	CASSGRALRTGELFF
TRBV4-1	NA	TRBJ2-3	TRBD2	TGCGCCAGCAGCCAGTTTAGCGGGGGATACGCAGATACGCAGTATTTT	CASSQFSGGYADTQYF
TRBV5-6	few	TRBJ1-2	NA	TGTGCCAGCAGCTTTGACAGAAGCGACTATGGCTACACCTTC	CASSFDRSDYGYTF
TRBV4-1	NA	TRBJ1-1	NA	TGCGCCAGCAGCCAAGGGTCTCCAGGAACTGAAGCTTTCTTT	CASSQGSPGTEAFF
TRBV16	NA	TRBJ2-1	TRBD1	TGTGCCAGCAGCCAGAGGAGACAGGGGGCAAGCTCCTACAATGAGCAGTTCTTC	CASSQRRQGASSYNEQFF
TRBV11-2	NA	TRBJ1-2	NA	TGTGCCAGCAGGCTATCCTTCGAAGAAAACTATGGCTACACCTTC	CASRLSFEENYGYTF
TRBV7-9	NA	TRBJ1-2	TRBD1	TGTGCCAGCAGCTTAGAAGGGACAGCCTCTTATGGCTACACCTTC	CASSLEGTASYGYTF
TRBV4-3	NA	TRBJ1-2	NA	TGCGCCAGCAGCCAAGAGTGGTCACACAGGAGCTTTAACTATGGCTACACCTTC	CASSQEWSHRSFNYGYTF
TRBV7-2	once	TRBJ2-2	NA	TGTGCCAGCACCCTAGCAGCGAAGTCCGGGGAGCTGTTTTTT	CASTLAAKSGELFF
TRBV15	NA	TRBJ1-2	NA	TGTGCCACCAGCAGAGATAGTTGGGGCCCGGGTTTCAACTATGGCTACACCTTC	CATSRDSWGPGFNYGYTF
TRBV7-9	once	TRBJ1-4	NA	TGTGCCAGCAGCCCGAGAGTTGCAGGGGCGGGTGAAAAACTGTTTTTT	CASSPRVAGAGEKLFF
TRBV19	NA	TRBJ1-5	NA	TGTGCCAGTAGTATCGGTCTTAGCAATCAGCCCCAGCATTTT	CASSIGLSNQPQHF
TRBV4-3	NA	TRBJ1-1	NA	TGCGCCAGCAGCCAGGCGGGGAGCCCGTGGACTGAAGCTTTCTTT	CASSQAGSPWTEAFF
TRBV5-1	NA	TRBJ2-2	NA	TGCGCCAGCAGCTTGGCAGGGGGGGAGCTGTTTTTT	CASSLAGGELFF
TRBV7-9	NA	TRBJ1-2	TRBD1	TGTGCCAGCAGCTTAGCCGCAGGGGGCAGCTATGGCTACACCTTC	CASSLAAGGSYGYTF
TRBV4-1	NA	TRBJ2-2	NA	TGCGCCAGCAGCCAAGTAGGAGCGGCGAACACCGGGGAGCTGTTTTTT	CASSQVGAANTGELFF
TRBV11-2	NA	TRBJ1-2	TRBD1	TGTGCCAGCAGCCTCCGGGACAGGGTAATCTATGGCTACACCTTC	CASSLRDRVIYGYTF
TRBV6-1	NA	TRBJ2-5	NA	TGTGCCAGCAGTGAAGCGGGAGTGTCGGCCCAGTACTTC	CASSEAGVSAQYF
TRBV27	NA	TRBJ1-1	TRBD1	TGTGCCAGCACCAAGATGCAAGGGGGGACAGGGGGTTTGGGCACTGAAGCTTTCTTT	CASTKMQGGTGGLGTEAFF
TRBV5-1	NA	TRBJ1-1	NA	TGCGCCAGCAGCTTGGGCGTGAACACTGAAGCTTTCTTT	CASSLGVNTEAFF
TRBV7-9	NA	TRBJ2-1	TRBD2	TGTGCCAGCAGCTTAATGTTGCGGGAGTCTGACTATGAGCAGTTCTTC	CASSLMLRESDYEQFF
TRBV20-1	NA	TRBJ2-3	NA	TGCAGTGCTAGTATCTCCGGTAGCACAGATACGCAGTATTTT	CSASISGSTDTQYF
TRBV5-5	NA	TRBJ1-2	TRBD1	TGTGCCAGCAGCTTGGCCACCGGGACAGTAGATGGCTACACCTTC	CASSLATGTVDGYTF
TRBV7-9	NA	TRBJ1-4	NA	TGTGCCAGCAGCTTCACAGGGACTAGTGAAAAACTGTTTTTT	CASSFTGTSEKLFF
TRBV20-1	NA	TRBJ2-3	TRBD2	TGCAGTGCTAGTAAGCGGGGACCCACAGATACGCAGTATTTT	CSASKRGPTDTQYF
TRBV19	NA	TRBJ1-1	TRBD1	TGTGCCAGTAGTATCCCCGGACAGGCGAACACTGAAGCTTTCTTT	CASSIPGQANTEAFF
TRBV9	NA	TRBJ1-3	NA	TGTGCCAGCAGCACAGAACCAGGGCAGGCCCTCTCTGGAAACACCATATATTTT	CASSTEPGQALSGNTIYF
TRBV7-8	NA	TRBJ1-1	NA	TGTGCCAGCAGCTTAGGTTCGGGGGGGAGGAACACTGAAGCTTTCTTT	CASSLGSGGRNTEAFF
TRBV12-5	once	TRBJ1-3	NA	TGTGCTAGTGGCCACTGGGCCTTTGCCGGAAACACCATATATTTT	CASGHWAFAGNTIYF
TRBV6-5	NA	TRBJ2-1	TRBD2	TGTGCCATCAACGGGAGGAAATCCTACAATGAGCAGTTCTTC	CAINGRKSYNEQFF
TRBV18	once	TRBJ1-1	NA	TGTGCCAGCTCACCGATATTACAGGGTCACACTGAAGCTTTCTTT	CASSPILQGHTEAFF
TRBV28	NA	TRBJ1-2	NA	TGTGCCAGCAGTTCCCCCCAGGGGAGGGATGGCTACACCTTC	CASSSPQGRDGYTF
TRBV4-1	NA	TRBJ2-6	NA	TGCGCCAGCAGCTTCAGGGTCTCCGGGGCCAACGTCCTGACTTTC	CASSFRVSGANVLTF
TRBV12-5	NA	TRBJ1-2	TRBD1	TGTGCTAGTGGTTTGGCCCCCGGACAGGGTGAGGGCTACACCTTC	CASGLAPGQGEGYTF
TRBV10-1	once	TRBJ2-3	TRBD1	TGCGCCAGCAGTCCGGGACAGGGGGCGAACGCAGATACGCAGTATTTT	CASSPGQGANADTQYF
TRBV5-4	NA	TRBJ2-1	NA	TGTGCCAGCAGCTCCGGCGGGGGCAAGCTCGATGAGCAGTTCTTC	CASSSGGGKLDEQFF
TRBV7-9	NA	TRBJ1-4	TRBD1	TGTGCCAGCAGCAGACCGGGACAGGGGAATGAAAAACTGTTTTTT	CASSRPGQGNEKLFF
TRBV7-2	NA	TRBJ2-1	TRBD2	TGTGCCAGCAGCTCCGGACTAGCGGATTACAATGAGCAGTTCTTC	CASSSGLADYNEQFF